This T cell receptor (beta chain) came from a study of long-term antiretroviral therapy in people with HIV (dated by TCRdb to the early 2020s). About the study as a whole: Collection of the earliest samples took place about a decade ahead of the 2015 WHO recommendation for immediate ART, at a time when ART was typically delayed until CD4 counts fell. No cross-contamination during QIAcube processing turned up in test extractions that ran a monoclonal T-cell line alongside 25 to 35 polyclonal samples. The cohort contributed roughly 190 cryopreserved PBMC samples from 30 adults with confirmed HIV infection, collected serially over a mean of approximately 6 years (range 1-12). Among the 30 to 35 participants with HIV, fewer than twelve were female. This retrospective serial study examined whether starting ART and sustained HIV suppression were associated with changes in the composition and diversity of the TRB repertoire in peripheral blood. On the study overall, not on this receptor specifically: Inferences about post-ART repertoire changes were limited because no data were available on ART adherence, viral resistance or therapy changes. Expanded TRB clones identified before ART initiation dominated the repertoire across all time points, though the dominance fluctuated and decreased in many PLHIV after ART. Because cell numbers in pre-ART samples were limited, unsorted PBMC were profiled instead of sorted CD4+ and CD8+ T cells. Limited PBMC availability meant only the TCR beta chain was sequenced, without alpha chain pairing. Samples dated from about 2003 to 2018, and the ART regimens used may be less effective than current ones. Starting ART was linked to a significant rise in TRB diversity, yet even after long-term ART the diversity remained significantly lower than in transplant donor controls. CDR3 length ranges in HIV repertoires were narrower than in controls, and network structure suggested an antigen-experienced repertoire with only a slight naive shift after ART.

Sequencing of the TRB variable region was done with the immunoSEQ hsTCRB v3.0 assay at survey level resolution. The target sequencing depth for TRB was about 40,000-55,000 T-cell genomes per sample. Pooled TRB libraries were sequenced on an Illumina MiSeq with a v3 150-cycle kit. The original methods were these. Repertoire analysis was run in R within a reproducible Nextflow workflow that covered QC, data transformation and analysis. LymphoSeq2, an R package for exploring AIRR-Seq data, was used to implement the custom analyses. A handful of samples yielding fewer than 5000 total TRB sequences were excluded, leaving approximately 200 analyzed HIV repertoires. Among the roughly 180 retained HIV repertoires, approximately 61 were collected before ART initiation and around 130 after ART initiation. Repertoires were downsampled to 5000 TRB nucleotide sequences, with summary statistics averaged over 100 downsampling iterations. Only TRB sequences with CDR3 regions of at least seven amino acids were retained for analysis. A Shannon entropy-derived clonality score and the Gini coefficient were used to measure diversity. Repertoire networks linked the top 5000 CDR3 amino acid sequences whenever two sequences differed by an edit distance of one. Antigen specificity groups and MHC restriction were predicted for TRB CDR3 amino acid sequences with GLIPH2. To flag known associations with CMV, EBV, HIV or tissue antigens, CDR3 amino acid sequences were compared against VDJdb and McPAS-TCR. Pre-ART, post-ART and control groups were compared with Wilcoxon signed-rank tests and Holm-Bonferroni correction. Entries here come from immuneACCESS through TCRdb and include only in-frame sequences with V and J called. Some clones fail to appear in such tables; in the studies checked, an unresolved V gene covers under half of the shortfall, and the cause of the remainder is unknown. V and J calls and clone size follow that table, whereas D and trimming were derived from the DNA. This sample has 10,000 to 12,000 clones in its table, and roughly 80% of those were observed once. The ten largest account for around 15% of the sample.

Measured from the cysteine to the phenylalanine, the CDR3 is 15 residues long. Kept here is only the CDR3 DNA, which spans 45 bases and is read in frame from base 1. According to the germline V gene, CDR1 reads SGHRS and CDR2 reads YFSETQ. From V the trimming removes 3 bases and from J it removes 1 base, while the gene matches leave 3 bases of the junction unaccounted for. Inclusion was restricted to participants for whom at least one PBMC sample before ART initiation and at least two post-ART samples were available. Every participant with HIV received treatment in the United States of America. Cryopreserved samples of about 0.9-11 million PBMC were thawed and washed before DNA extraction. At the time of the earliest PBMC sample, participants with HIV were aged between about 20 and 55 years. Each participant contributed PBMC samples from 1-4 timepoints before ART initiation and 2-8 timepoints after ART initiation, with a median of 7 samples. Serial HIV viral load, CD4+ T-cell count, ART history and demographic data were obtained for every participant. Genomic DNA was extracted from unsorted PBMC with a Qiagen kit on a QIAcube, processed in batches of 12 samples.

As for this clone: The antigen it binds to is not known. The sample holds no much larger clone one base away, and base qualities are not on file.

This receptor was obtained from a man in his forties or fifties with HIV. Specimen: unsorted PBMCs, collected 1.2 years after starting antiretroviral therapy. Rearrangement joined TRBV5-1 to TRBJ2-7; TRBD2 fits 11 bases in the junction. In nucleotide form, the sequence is TGCGCCAGCAGCTCATTAGCGGGGGGGTCCTACGAGCAGTACTTC. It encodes CASSSLAGGSYEQYF.